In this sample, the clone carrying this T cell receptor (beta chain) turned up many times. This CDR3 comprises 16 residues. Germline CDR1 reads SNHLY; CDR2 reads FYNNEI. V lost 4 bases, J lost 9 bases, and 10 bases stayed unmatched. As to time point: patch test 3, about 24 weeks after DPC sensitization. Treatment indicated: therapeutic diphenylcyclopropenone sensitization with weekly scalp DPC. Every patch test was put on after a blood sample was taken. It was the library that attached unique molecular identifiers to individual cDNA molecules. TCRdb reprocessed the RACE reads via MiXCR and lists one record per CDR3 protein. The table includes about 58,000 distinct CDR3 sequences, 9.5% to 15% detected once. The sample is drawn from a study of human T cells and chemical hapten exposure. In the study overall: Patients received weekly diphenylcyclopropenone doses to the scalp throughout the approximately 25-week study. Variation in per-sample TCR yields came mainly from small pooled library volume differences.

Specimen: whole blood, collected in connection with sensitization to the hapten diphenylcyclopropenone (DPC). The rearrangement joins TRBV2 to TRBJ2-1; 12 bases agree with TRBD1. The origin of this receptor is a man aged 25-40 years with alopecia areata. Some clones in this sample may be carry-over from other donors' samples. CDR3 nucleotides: TGTGCCAGCAGTGCCTCTCGGGACAGGGGGCGCACTGAGCAGTTCTTC. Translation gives CASSASRDRGRTEQFF.